Reported below is one TCR beta chain. Before and after PD-1 blockade, biopsies were collected from the same primary tumor site. TCRdb's copy holds only in-frame clones and misses some; the assay was immunoSEQ multiplex PCR. The data hold 1,700 or so clones, with more than 70% observed a single time. Trimming removed 8 bases at V and 4 bases at J, with 17 bases between. CDR1 is MDHEN and CDR2 is SYDVKM in the germline V gene. The CDR3 has 15 residues. This sample is part of a study of T cells in tumors after PD-1 blockade. The wider study: Some patients also took daily vismodegib 150 mg during anti-PD-1 treatment.

The receptor was isolated from a human donor with basal cell carcinoma. The material was tumor tissue, obtained after anti-PD-1 treatment. The chain joins TRBV28 to TRBJ2-2; possible D gene TRBD1, 6 bases. CDR3 bases: TGTGCCAGCCTGTCGGCAGGGGCCGGCACCGGGGAGCTGTTTTTT. This codes for CASLSAGAGTGELFF.